The source of this T cell receptor beta chain is a study of cytomegalovirus exposure and HLA in healthy donors. The CDR3 is 17 amino acids. J lost 2 bases, V lost 4 bases, and 14 bases had no gene match. Germline V gene data show CDR1 as LNHDA and CDR2 as SQIVND (reference sequence). Nominally healthy donors provided the samples, though records likely missed some immune exposures. Remarks on this clone: Its matching antigen is unknown.

The study's findings and limits: The study designated over 150 TCR beta chains cytomegalovirus-associated. Among immune exposure information, only CMV serostatus was available. Several of the most significant clusters appeared linked to common viral pathogens, based on a later analysis.

The study ran its PCR with 60 Vbeta and 13 Jbeta primers. TCRdb's table, derived via immunoSEQ multiplex PCR, lists solely in-frame clones and lacks some. The table records more than 50,000 clones, approximately 70% of them present only once. Sequencing was performed on PBMCs. This chain uses TRBV19 with TRBJ2-7; 7 nucleotides agree with TRBD1. This sequence originates from a woman in her fifties or sixties in good health and CMV-seropositive. CDR3 nucleotides: TGTGCCAGTAGTACCGGGACAGACAACATAGTCCCCTACGAGCAGTACTTC. This sequence encodes CASSTGTDNIVPYEQYF.